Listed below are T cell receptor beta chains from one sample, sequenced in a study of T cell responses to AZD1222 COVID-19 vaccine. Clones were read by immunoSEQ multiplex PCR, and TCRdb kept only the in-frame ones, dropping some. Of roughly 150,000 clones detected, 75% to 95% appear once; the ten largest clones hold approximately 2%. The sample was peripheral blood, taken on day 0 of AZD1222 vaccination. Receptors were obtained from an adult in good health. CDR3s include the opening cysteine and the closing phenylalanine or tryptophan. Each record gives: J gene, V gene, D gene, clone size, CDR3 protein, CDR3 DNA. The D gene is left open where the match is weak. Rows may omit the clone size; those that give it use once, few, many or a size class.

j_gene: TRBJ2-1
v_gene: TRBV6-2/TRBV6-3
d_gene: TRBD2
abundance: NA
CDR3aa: CASSYASKVAGGPRYEQFF
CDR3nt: TGTGCCAGCAGTTACGCCTCAAAGGTAGCGGGAGGGCCAAGGTATGAGCAGTTCTTC

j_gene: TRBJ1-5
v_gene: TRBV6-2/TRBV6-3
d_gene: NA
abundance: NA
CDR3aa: CASSPGTNSNQPQHF
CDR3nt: TGTGCCAGCAGTCCGGGGACTAATAGCAATCAGCCCCAGCATTTT

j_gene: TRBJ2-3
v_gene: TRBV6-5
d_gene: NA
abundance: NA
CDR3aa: CASSYSTATDTQYF
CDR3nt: TGTGCCAGCAGTTACTCGACAGCTACAGATACGCAGTATTTT

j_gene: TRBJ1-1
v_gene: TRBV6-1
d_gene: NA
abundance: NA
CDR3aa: CASSELGTNTPSGEAFF
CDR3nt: TGTGCCAGCAGTGAACTCGGGACGAATACACCCTCGGGTGAAGCTTTCTTT

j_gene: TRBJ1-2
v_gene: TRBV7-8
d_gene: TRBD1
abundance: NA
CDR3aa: CASSLSDRGTYGYTF
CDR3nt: TGTGCCAGCAGCTTATCGGACAGGGGCACCTATGGCTACACCTTC

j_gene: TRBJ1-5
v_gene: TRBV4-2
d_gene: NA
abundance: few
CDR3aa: CASSQDVRQLQHF
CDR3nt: TGTGCCAGCAGCCAAGATGTGAGGCAGCTCCAGCATTTT

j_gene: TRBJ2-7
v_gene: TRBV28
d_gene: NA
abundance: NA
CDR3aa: CASSINYEQYF
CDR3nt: TGTGCCAGCAGTATCAACTACGAGCAGTACTTC

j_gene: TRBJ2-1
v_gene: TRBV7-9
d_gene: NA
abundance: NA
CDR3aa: CASSFLFEGRNEQFF
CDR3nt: TGTGCCAGCAGCTTTCTATTCGAGGGGAGGAATGAGCAGTTCTTC

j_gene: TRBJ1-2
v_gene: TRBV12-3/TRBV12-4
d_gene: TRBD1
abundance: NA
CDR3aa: CASSFGTDYGYTF
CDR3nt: TGTGCCAGCAGTTTTGGGACAGACTATGGCTACACCTTC

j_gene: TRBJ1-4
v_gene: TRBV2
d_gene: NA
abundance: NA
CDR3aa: CASKGEPGAANEKLFF
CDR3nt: TGTGCCAGTAAGGGAGAACCGGGCGCGGCTAATGAAAAACTGTTTTTT

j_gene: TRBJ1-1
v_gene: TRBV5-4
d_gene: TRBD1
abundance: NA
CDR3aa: CASSQWTGNTEAFF
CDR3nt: TGTGCCAGCAGCCAATGGACAGGGAACACTGAAGCTTTCTTT

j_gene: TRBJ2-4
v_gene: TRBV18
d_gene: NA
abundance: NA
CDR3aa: CASSPVAVAKNIQYF
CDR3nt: TGTGCCAGCTCACCAGTGGCCGTAGCCAAAAACATTCAGTACTTC

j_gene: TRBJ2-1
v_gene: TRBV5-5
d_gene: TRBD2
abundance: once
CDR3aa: CASSLGLAGTYNEQFF
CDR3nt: TGTGCCAGCAGCTTGGGATTAGCGGGTACCTACAATGAGCAGTTCTTC

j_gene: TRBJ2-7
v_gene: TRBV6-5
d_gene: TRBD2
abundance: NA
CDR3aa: CASSTTSGAFEQYF
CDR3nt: TGTGCCAGCAGTACGACTAGCGGGGCTTTCGAGCAGTACTTC

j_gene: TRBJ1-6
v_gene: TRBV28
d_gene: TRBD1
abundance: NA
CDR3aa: CASSLDRGGGSPLHF
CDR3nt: TGTGCCAGCAGTTTAGACAGGGGAGGTGGGTCACCCCTCCACTTT

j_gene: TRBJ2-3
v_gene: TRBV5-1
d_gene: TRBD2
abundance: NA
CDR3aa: CASSAGLGSGSVRDTQYF
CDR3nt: TGCGCCAGCAGCGCAGGACTCGGTAGCGGGAGTGTCAGAGATACGCAGTATTTT

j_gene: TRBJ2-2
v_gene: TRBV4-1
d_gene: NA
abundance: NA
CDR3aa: CASRKAVATGELFF
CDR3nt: TGCGCCAGCAGAAAAGCCGTAGCCACCGGGGAGCTGTTTTTT

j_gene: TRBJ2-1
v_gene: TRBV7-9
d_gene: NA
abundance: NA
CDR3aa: CASSLALSYNEQFF
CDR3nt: TGTGCCAGCAGCTTAGCCCTTTCCTACAATGAGCAGTTCTTC

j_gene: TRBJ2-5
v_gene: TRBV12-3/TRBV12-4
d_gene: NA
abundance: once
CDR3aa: CASSELQETQYF
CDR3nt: TGTGCCAGCAGCGAATTACAAGAGACCCAGTACTTC

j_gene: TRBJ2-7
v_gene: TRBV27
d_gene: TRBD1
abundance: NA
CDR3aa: CASSSDRGSSYEQYF
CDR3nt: TGTGCCAGCAGTTCGGACAGGGGAAGCTCCTACGAGCAGTACTTC

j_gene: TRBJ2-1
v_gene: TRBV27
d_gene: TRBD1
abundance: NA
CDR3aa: CASTYLTGGTYNEQFF
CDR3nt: TGTGCCAGCACATATTTAACAGGGGGAACCTACAATGAGCAGTTCTTC

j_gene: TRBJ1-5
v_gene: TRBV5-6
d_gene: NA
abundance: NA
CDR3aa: CASSLFGQPQHF
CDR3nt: TGTGCCAGCAGCTTGTTCGGTCAGCCCCAGCATTTT

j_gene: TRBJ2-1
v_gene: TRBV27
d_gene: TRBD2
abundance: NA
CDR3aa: CASRGLAGGLASNEQFF
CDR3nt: TGTGCCAGCAGAGGACTAGCGGGAGGGCTAGCGAGCAATGAGCAGTTCTTC

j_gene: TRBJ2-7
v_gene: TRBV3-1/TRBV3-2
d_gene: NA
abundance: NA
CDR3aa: CASSQDKHFSYEQYF
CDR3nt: TGTGCCAGCAGCCAAGATAAACACTTCTCCTACGAGCAGTACTTC

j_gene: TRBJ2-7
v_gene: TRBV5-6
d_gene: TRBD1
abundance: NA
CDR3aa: CASSSGTGSYEQYF
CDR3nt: TGTGCCAGCAGCTCCGGGACAGGCTCCTACGAGCAGTACTTC

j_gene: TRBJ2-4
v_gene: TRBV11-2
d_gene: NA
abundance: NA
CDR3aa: CASSSTRGRGDIQYF
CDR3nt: TGTGCCAGCAGCTCCACCCGGGGTAGGGGCGACATTCAGTACTTC

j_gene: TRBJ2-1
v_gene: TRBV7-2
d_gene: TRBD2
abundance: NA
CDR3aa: CASRQTSGSSTEQFF
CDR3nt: TGTGCCAGCAGGCAGACTAGCGGGAGTAGTACTGAGCAGTTCTTC

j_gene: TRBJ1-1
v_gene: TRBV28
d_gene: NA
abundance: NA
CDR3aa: CASSLRQTMNTEAFF
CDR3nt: TGTGCCAGCAGTCTACGACAGACCATGAACACTGAAGCTTTCTTT

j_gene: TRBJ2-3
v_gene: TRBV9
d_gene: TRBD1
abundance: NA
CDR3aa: CASSVDKGATTDTQYF
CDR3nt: TGTGCCAGCAGCGTAGATAAGGGGGCGACGACAGATACGCAGTATTTT

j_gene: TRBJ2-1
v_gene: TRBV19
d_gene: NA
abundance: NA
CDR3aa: CASSLSGDPYNEQFF
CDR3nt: TGTGCCAGTAGTCTGTCCGGGGACCCCTACAATGAGCAGTTCTTC

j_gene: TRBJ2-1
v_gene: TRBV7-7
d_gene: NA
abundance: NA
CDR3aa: CASSLGGTPTINEQFF
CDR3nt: TGTGCTAGCAGCTTAGGGGGGACACCTACCATCAATGAGCAGTTCTTC

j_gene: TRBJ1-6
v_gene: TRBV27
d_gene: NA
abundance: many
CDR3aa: CASSDPSWGVSPLHF
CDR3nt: TGTGCCAGCAGTGATCCGTCTTGGGGTGTTTCACCCCTCCACTTT

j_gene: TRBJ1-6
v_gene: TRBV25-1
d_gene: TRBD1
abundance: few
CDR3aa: CASRQTGGETAPLHF
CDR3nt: TGTGCCAGCAGACAGACAGGGGGCGAGACCGCACCCCTCCACTTT

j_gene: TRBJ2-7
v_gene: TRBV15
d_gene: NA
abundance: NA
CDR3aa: CATSRDLAGMEEQYF
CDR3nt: TGTGCCACCAGCAGAGATCTCGCAGGGATGGAGGAGCAGTACTTC

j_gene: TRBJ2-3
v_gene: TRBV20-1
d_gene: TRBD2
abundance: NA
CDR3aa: CSASGLAGAVFADTQYF
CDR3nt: TGCAGTGCTAGTGGGCTAGCGGGAGCGGTGTTCGCAGATACGCAGTATTTT

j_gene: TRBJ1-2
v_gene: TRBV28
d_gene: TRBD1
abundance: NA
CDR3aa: CASSSTGGTIYGYTF
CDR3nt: TGTGCCAGCAGTTCGACAGGGGGTACAATCTATGGCTACACCTTC

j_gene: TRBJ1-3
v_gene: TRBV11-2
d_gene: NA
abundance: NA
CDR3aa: CASSSPRAGNTIYF
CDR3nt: TGTGCCAGCAGCTCCCCCAGGGCTGGAAACACCATATATTTT

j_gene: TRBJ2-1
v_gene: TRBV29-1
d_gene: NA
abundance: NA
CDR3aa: CSVEDYRPRGNEQFF
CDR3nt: TGCAGCGTTGAAGATTATCGACCTCGAGGCAATGAGCAGTTCTTC

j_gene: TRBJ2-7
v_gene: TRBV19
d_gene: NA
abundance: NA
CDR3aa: CASSPQGRGKYEQYF
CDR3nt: TGTGCCAGTAGCCCCCAAGGCCGAGGGAAATACGAGCAGTACTTC

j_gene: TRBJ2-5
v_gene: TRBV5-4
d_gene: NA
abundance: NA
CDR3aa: CASSRPEGLETQYF
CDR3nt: TGTGCCAGCAGTCGTCCGGAGGGCTTGGAGACCCAGTACTTC

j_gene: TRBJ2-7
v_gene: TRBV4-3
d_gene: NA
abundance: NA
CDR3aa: CASSQDGASTAYEQYF
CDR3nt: TGCGCCAGCAGCCAAGATGGAGCGTCGACGGCCTACGAGCAGTACTTC

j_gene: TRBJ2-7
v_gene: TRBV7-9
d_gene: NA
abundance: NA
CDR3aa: CASSLVLAKTYEQYF
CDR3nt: TGTGCCAGCAGCTTAGTGCTAGCGAAAACCTACGAGCAGTACTTC

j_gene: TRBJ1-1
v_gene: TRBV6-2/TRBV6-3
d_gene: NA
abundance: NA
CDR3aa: CASSYSIIGTEAFF
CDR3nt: TGTGCCAGCAGTTACTCGATAATCGGGACAGAAGCTTTCTTT

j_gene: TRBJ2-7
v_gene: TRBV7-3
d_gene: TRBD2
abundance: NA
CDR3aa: CASSLVASGSTGYEQYF
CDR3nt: TGTGCCAGCAGCTTAGTGGCTAGCGGGAGCACGGGCTACGAGCAGTACTTC

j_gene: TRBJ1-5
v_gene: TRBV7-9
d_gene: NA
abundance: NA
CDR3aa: CASSLRPGLAQHF
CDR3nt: TGTGCCAGCAGCTTGCGCCCGGGTTTGGCCCAGCATTTT

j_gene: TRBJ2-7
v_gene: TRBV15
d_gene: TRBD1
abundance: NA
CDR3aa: CATSRDTGGFDEQYF
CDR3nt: TGTGCCACCAGCAGAGATACAGGGGGCTTCGACGAGCAGTACTTC

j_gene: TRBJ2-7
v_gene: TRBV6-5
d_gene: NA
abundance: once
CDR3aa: CASSTRGDLTYEQYF
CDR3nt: TGTGCCAGCAGTACTAGAGGGGACTTAACCTACGAGCAGTACTTC

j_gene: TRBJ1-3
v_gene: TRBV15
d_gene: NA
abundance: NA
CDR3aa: CATSPRLGSGNTIYF
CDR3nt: TGTGCCACCAGCCCCCGTCTGGGTTCTGGAAACACCATATATTTT

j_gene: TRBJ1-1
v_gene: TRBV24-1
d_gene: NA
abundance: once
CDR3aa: CATSGGGAEAFF
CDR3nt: TGTGCCACCAGTGGGGGCGGGGCTGAAGCTTTCTTT

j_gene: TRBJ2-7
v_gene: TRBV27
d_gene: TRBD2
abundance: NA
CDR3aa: CASSLTASGRYEQYF
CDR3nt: TGTGCCAGCAGTTTAACGGCTAGCGGGAGATACGAGCAGTACTTC

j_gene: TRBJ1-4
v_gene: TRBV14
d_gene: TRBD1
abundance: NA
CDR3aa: CASSQTGDNEKLFF
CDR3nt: TGTGCCAGCAGCCAGACAGGGGATAATGAAAAACTGTTTTTT

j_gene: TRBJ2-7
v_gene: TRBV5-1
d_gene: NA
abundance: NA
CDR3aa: CASSPPLSRSEQYF
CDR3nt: TGCGCCAGCAGCCCCCCTTTATCCCGTTCTGAGCAGTACTTC

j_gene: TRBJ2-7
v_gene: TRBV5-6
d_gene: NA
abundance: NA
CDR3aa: CASSLGSAEQYF
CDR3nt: TGTGCCAGCAGCTTGGGGTCCGCCGAGCAGTACTTC

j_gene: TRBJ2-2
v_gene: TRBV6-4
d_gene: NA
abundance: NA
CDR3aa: CASSVGSTGELFF
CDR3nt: TGTGCCAGCAGTGTGGGGAGCACCGGGGAGCTGTTTTTT

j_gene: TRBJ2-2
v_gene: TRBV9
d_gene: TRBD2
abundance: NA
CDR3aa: CASTGGRALGGELFF
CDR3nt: TGTGCCAGCACGGGAGGGAGGGCCTTAGGCGGGGAGCTGTTTTTT